The clone carrying this TCR beta chain was counted between two and nine times. Its antigen is currently unknown. The data originate from a study of response to subunit inactivated influenza vaccine. Regarding the study as a whole: Authors suggested each seasonal flu vaccination may recruit only limited numbers of new T cells.

From the RT-PCR reads, TCRdb called clonotypes with MiXCR, one entry per CDR3 protein. The sample lists under 950,000 distinct CDR3 sequences; around 21% were seen once. The length of the CDR3 is 13 residues. V lost 3 bases and J 4 bases, leaving 12 bases between the germline ends. Looked up from germline, CDR1 is DFQATT and CDR2 is SNEGSKA (reference sequence). Material: PBMCs from blood, obtained around 5 days after vaccination. This chain joins TRBV20-1 and TRBJ1-2, with D possibly TRBD1 on 5 matching bases. The receptor's source is a man in his fifties or sixties who received an inactivated influenza vaccine. CDR3: CSARGDRTYGYTF. The CDR3 nucleotides read TGCAGTGCTAGGGGGGACCGTACCTATGGCTACACCTTC.